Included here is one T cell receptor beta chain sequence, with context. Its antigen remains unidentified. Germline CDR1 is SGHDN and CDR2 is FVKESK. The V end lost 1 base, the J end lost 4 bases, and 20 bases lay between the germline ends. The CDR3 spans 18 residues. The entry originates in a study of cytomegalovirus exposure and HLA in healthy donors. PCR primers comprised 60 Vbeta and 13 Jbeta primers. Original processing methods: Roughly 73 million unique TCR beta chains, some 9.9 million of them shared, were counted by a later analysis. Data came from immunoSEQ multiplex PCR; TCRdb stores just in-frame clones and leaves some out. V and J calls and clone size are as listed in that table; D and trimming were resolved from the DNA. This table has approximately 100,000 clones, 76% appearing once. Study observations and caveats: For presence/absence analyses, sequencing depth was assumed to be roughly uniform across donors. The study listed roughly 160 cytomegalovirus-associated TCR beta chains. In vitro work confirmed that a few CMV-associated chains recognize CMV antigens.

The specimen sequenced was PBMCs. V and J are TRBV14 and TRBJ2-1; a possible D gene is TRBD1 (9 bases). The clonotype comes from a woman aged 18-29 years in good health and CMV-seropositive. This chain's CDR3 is CASSQARGGQGSYNEQFF. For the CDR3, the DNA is TGTGCCAGCAGCCAAGCCCGGGGGGGACAGGGATCTTACAATGAGCAGTTCTTC.